The sequence of this T cell receptor beta chain was determined in a study of PD-1 blockade in mismatch repair-deficient tumors. Overall study context: Enrolled about 2012-2016, patients had progressing, pretreated mismatch repair-deficient cancers of 12 types. Findings and limits, study-wide: Rapid post-treatment expansion, then contraction, generally preceding radiologic response, marked tumor-resident clones.

This table comes from immunoSEQ multiplex PCR, and its TCRdb copy is limited to in-frame clones, with some not included. The sample consists of approximately 80,000 clones, 80% to 90% of them appearing once. From germline, CDR1 is SGDLS and CDR2 YYNGEE. The CDR3 loop spans 18 amino acids. The trim removed 3 bases at V and 2 bases at J, leaving 7 bases unmatched. This clone was picked up one time. Its antigen is not known. Mismatch repair deficiency was confirmed in all patients, by PCR or immunohistochemistry. Three pembrolizumab responders had their TCRs sequenced. This material consisted of peripheral blood, taken 44 weeks after starting pembrolizumab. The chain uses TRBV9 and TRBJ2-3; 15 nucleotides match TRBD2. This receptor was taken from an adult with mismatch repair-deficient cancer. Written as DNA, the CDR3 is TGTGCCAGCAGCGGGGGTGGGACTAGCGGGAGGATCACAGATACGCAGTATTTT. It specifies CASSGGGTSGRITDTQYF. Supplemented by reference TRBV9 and TRBJ2-3, the full variable domain reads DSGVTQTPKHLITATGQRVTLRCSPRSGDLSVYWYQQSLDQGLQFLIQYYNGEERAKGNILERFSAQQFPDLHSELNLSSLELGDSALYFCASSGGGTSGRITDTQYFGPGTRLTVL.